Sequencing of this T cell receptor (beta chain) was carried out in a study of cytomegalovirus exposure and HLA in healthy donors. Study information: Falling in the Caucasian-associated ancestry cluster were approximately 86% of under 500 genotyped donors.

Findings of the study overall: TCR beta chains numbering more than 150 were designated cytomegalovirus-associated. The dataset shows that most TCR sequences were rare, while some public TCRs occurred in many donors. A later examination showed that TCR association rates differed by HLA locus, with DRB1 most and HLA-C fewest.

Primers included in the PCR were 60 Vbeta and 13 Jbeta primers. Produced via immunoSEQ multiplex PCR; TCRdb's table is partial and in-frame only. The table includes under 150,000 clones, approximately 80% detected once. Germline V gives CDR1 GTSNPN, CDR2 SVGIG (reference sequence). V dropped 2 bases and J dropped 1 base, with 8 bases sitting between them. CDR3 size: 14 residues. On this clone itself: Its antigen is unknown.

Sequenced material: PBMCs. The V gene is TRBV30, the J gene TRBJ2-2, with D tentatively TRBD1 (6 bases). The TCR sequence derives from a man in his forties or fifties in good health and CMV-seronegative. This chain's CDR3 is CAWSRGGNTGELFF. CDR3 in DNA: TGTGCCTGGAGTAGAGGGGGGAACACCGGGGAGCTGTTTTTT.